One sample yielded the 22 T cell receptor beta chains listed below, sequenced in a study of cytomegalovirus exposure and HLA in healthy donors. Repertoires were generated with immunoSEQ multiplex PCR, while TCRdb's copy carries only in-frame clones and drops some. Among under 300,000 clones listed, more than 75% were seen once. The material sequenced was PBMCs. All receptors come from a woman aged 25 to 39 in good health and CMV-seropositive.

CDR3 protein: CLVRREGLYEQFF. In DNA form, the CDR3 reads TGCCTAGTCCGGCGGGAGGGCCTCTATGAGCAGTTCTTC. The chain is built from TRBV29-1 and TRBJ2-1; 9 nucleotides line up with TRBD2. There are 13 residues in the CDR3. Looked up from germline, CDR1 is SQVTM and CDR2 is ANQGSEA.

This chain connects TRBV2 to TRBJ2-3; D is unclear. The germline V gene has CDR1 SNHLY and CDR2 FYNNEI. V was shortened by 6 bases and J by 4 bases, with 5 bases between the two germline ends. CDR3 length: 11 amino acids. The CDR3 coding sequence is TGTGCCAGCAGCATTTCAGATACGCAGTATTTT. Encoded protein: CASSISDTQYF.

The rearrangement uses TRBV4-1 and TRBJ2-7, with TRBD2 matching over 10 bases. CDR1 is MGHRA, CDR2 YSYEKL, per germline. V trimming: 1 base; J trimming: 9 bases; junction bases outside the gene matches: 9. The CDR3 contains 15 residues. The CDR3 loop reads CASSQVEREGPRQYF. The CDR3 coding sequence is TGCGCCAGCAGCCAAGTCGAGCGGGAGGGCCCGAGGCAGTACTTC.

The V call is TRBV7-9, the J call TRBJ1-2; no reliable D call. Trimming shortened V by 0 bases and J by 8 bases, and 7 bases separated the two germline ends. CDR3 length: 12 residues. CDR1 is SEHNR, CDR2 FQNEAQ, per germline (reference sequence). This chain's CDR3 is CASSLALEGYTF. The CDR3 DNA reads TGTGCCAGCAGCTTAGCTTTAGAAGGCTACACCTTC.

The chain links TRBV6-1 to TRBJ1-5; the D gene is possibly TRBD1 (6 bases). This CDR3 region has 16 residues. V was cut by 4 bases and J by 0 bases, with 13 bases left in between. The germline CDR1 and CDR2 sequences are MNHNS and SASEGT. The CDR3: CASSAKQGYSNQPQHF. The CDR3 DNA reads as TGTGCCAGCAGTGCCAAACAGGGATATAGCAATCAGCCCCAGCATTTT.

The J gene is TRBJ2-7, the V gene TRBV5-1; 9 bases line up with TRBD2. Trimming took 5 bases from V and 3 from J; bases not matched to a gene: 3. The CDR3 runs to 13 residues. CDR1 and CDR2 (germline): SGHRS, YFSETQ. The CDR3 DNA is TGCGCCAGCAGGGGTAGCGGGAGCTACGAGCAGTACTTC. This translates into CASRGSGSYEQYF.

This CDR3 is CASSLGALQETQYF. Here the CDR3 DNA reads TGCGCCAGCAGCCTAGGGGCTCTCCAAGAGACCCAGTACTTC. The chain employs TRBV5-1 and TRBJ2-5; D possibly corresponds to TRBD1 (5 bases). The CDR3 covers 14 residues. Between the trimmed V and J ends, which lost 4 bases and 1 base, there was a span of 11 bases. Germline V gene data show CDR1 as SGHRS and CDR2 as YFSETQ.

The rearrangement links TRBV9 to TRBJ1-4; a possible D gene is TRBD1 (5 bases). The CDR3 is made up of 14 amino acids. The V end was cut by 2 bases, the J end by 5 bases, with 10 bases between. Germline lookup yields CDR1 SGDLS and CDR2 YYNGEE. The CDR3 is CASSVGQQNEKLFF. Here the CDR3 DNA reads TGTGCCAGCAGCGTGGGGCAGCAGAATGAAAAACTGTTTTTT. The entire variable domain, with the rest obtained from reference TRBV9 and TRBJ1-4, is as follows: DSGVTQTPKHLITATGQRVTLRCSPRSGDLSVYWYQQSLDQGLQFLIQYYNGEERAKGNILERFSAQQFPDLHSELNLSSLELGDSALYFCASSVGQQNEKLFFGSGTQLSVL.

This chain links TRBV6-6 with TRBJ2-1, with 13 bases aligning to TRBD2. This CDR3 is built from 15 residues. Germline V gene sequence: CDR1 MNHNY, CDR2 SVGAGI (reference sequence). Trimming took 2 bases from V and 9 from J; bases not matched to a gene: 4. The CDR3 loop reads CASSYQLAGGGEQFF. In DNA form, the CDR3 reads TGTGCCAGCAGTTACCAACTAGCGGGAGGGGGTGAGCAGTTCTTC.

The V gene is TRBV27, the J gene TRBJ2-7, with TRBD2 matching 7 bases. CDR3 size: 15 residues. Trimming removed 3 bases from V and 6 bases from J; junction bases left unmatched: 11. Per the germline V gene, CDR1 is MNHEY and CDR2 is SMNVEV (reference sequence). The CDR3 DNA follows: TGTGCCAGCAGTTTTGGGGGGGATACCCCACTCGAGCAGTACTTC. This codes for CASSFGGDTPLEQYF.

The chain has TRBV5-4 and TRBJ2-7; D remains unclear. V was pared by 6 bases and J by 3 bases, with 13 bases between. Germline CDR1 and CDR2: SGHNT and YYREEE (reference sequence). The CDR3 is 13 amino acids. The CDR3 spells CASTPTGGYEQYF. For the CDR3, the DNA is TGTGCCAGCACCCCAACCGGCGGCTACGAGCAGTACTTC. Full variable domain (remainder filled in from reference TRBV5-4 and TRBJ2-7): ETGVTQSPTHLIKTRGQQVTLRCSSQSGHNTVSWYQQALGQGPQFIFQYYREEENGRGNFPPRFSGLQFPNYSSELNVNALELDDSALYLCASTPTGGYEQYFGPGTRLTVT.

The V gene is TRBV5-1, the J gene TRBJ1-2, with TRBD1 identical over 11 bases. V gave up 0 bases and J gave up 8 bases; unmatched junction bases: 6. Germline V gene data show CDR1 as SGHRS and CDR2 as YFSETQ. This CDR3 has 15 residues. The CDR3 protein is CASSLEGQGAWGYTF. The CDR3 region has the DNA TGCGCCAGCAGCTTGGAAGGACAGGGGGCATGGGGCTACACCTTC. Full variable domain (missing parts from reference TRBV5-1 and TRBJ1-2): KAGVTQTPRYLIKTRGQQVTLSCSPISGHRSVSWYQQTPGQGLQFLFEYFSETQRNKGNFPGRFSGRQFSNSRSEMNVSTLELGDSALYLCASSLEGQGAWGYTFGSGTRLTVV.

This chain uses TRBV28 with TRBJ2-7; 7 nucleotides align to TRBD1. V was pared by 5 bases and J by 1 base, with 8 bases of the junction left unmatched. The CDR3 length is 15 residues. The germline V gene encodes CDR1 MDHEN and CDR2 SYDVKM. In DNA, the CDR3 is TGTGCCAGCAGTCCGCCGGGACAGTCATCCTACGAGCAGTACTTC. It specifies CASSPPGQSSYEQYF.

This clone is a singleton in its sample. J is TRBJ1-4 and V is TRBV19, with 7 positions matching TRBD1. Germline assignment: CDR1 LNHDA and CDR2 SQIVND (reference sequence). V was clipped by 4 bases and J by 3 bases; unmatched bases: 5. The CDR3 is made up of 15 amino acids. In DNA, the CDR3 is TGTGCCAGTAGTAGCGGGGACAGACCTAATGAAAAACTGTTTTTT. Residues: CASSSGDRPNEKLFF.

The rearrangement uses TRBV29-1 and TRBJ2-3, with 12 bases aligning to TRBD1. Germline V gives CDR1 SQVTM, CDR2 ANQGSEA. The CDR3 loop spans 17 amino acids. Trimming removed 4 bases from V and 8 bases from J; junction bases left unmatched: 16. For the CDR3, the DNA is TGCAGCGTTGGTAGCTGGTCGGGGACAGGGGGCGGGGGTACGCAGTATTTT. It specifies CSVGSWSGTGGGGTQYF.

The chain combines TRBV6-4 with TRBJ2-1; TRBD2 aligns across 10 bases. V was pared by 1 base and J by 0 bases, with 0 bases of the junction left unmatched. CDR1 and CDR2 (germline): MRHNA, SNTAGT. The CDR3 spans 16 residues. The CDR3: CASSDLAGGSYNEQFF. CDR3 nucleotide sequence: TGTGCCAGCAGTGACTTAGCGGGAGGCTCCTACAATGAGCAGTTCTTC.

This chain joins TRBV30 and TRBJ1-5; 9 bases map to TRBD1. The junction had 4 bases not matched to a gene; V was cut back by 1 base and J by 6 bases. CDR1 and CDR2 (germline): GTSNPN, SVGIG (reference sequence). The CDR3 covers 14 residues. The DNA of the CDR3 is TGTGCCTGGAGTGGGACAGGGGACGGTCAGCCCCAGCATTTT. It codes for CAWSGTGDGQPQHF.

The CDR3 DNA reads as TGTGCCAGCAGCTTGGCCGGCGGGGCCTTTGAAGCTTTCTTT. Protein sequence: CASSLAGGAFEAFF. The chain is built from TRBV5-5 and TRBJ1-1; D might be TRBD1 (5 bases). This CDR3 contains 14 residues. Germline V CDR1 and CDR2: SGHKS, YYEKEE (reference sequence). V was trimmed by 0 bases and J by 7 bases, leaving 13 bases between them.

The J gene is TRBJ2-3, the V gene TRBV7-9, with D possibly matching TRBD2 (7 bases). Germline-derived CDR1 and CDR2 are SEHNR and FQNEAQ (reference sequence). Trimming cost V 5 bases and J 3 bases, with 15 bases left between them. The CDR3 totals 15 residues. CDR3 protein: CASSPRRGGTDTQYF. The CDR3, as DNA: TGTGCCAGCAGCCCACGGAGGGGGGGAACAGATACGCAGTATTTT.

The chain uses TRBV27 and TRBJ2-7, with 9 positions matching TRBD2. Trimming removed 4 bases from V and 2 bases from J; junction bases left unmatched: 9. The CDR3 runs to 16 residues. Looked up from germline, CDR1 is MNHEY and CDR2 is SMNVEV (reference sequence). The CDR3 here is CASSSQGGRVPYEQYF. CDR3 in DNA: TGTGCCAGCAGTTCACAGGGCGGGAGGGTCCCCTACGAGCAGTACTTC.

This clone was observed many times. CDR3 protein: CASSDGAGGDTDTQYF. CDR3 in DNA: TGTGCCAGCAGTGACGGAGCGGGAGGGGACACAGATACGCAGTATTTT. The chain employs TRBV6-4 and TRBJ2-3; TRBD2 matches at 10 bases. The CDR3 consists of 16 residues. The V and J ends lost 2 bases and 2 bases, in that order; junction bases with no gene match: 4. Germline V CDR1 and CDR2: MRHNA, SNTAGT.

J is TRBJ1-4 and V is TRBV7-9; a weak D match, TRBD1 (5 bases). With 1 base removed from V and 0 bases from J, the gap between germline ends came to 9 bases. Germline CDR1 and CDR2: SEHNR and FQNEAQ (reference sequence). The CDR3 is 16 residues long. CDR3 sequence: CASSLGTSATNEKLFF. CDR3 DNA: TGTGCCAGCAGCTTAGGGACATCGGCAACTAATGAAAAACTGTTTTTT. Supplemented by reference TRBV7-9 and TRBJ1-4, the full variable domain reads DTGVSQNPRHKITKRGQNVTFRCDPISEHNRLYWYRQTLGQGPEFLTYFQNEAQLEKSRLLSDRFSAERPKGSFSTLEIQRTEQGDSAMYLCASSLGTSATNEKLFFGSGTQLSVL.